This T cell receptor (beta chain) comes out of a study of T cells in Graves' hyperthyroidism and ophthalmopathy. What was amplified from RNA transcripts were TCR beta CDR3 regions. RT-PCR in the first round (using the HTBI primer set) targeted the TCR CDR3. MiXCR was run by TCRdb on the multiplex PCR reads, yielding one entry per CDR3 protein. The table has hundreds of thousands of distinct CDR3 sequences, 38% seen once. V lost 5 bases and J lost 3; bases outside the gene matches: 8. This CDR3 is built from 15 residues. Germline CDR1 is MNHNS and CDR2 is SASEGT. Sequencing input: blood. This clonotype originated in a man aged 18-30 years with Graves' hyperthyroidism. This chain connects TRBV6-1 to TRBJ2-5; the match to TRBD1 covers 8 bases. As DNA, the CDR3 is TGTGCCAGCAGTTTATCCAGGGGGCGCGAAGAGACCCAGTACTTC. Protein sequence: CASSLSRGREETQYF.